Following are 18 T cell receptor beta chains from one sample sequenced in a study of blood T cell repertoires in COVID-19. Sequencing was performed with immunoSEQ multiplex PCR; in TCRdb, only in-frame clones are kept and a portion is missing. The sample carries under 250,000 clones, about 80% recorded once. The source material was PBMCs or T cells enriched from blood (not recorded which). The receptors here all came from a man aged 60 to 69 who had recovered from COVID-19.

The chain is built from TRBV5-6 and TRBJ2-1; 9 bases align to TRBD1. This CDR3 has 16 residues. Germline V gives CDR1 SGHDT, CDR2 YYEEEE. J was trimmed by 3 bases and V by 4 bases; bases with no gene match: 8. For the CDR3, the DNA is TGTGCCAGCAGCCCCTCCGGGACAGGGAACTACAATGAGCAGTTCTTC. Its translation is CASSPSGTGNYNEQFF.

This chain uses TRBV21-1 with TRBJ2-5; the table assigns TRBD1, which was not confirmed against the DNA. TRBV21-1 is described as a pseudogene. This CDR3 is 12 amino acids long. CDR3 in amino acids: CASRTGQETQYF. The CDR3 coding sequence is TGTGCCAGCCGGACAGGCCAAGAGACCCAGTACTTC.

A remark on this clone: Other DNA sequences within the sample encode an identical CDR3. The chain employs TRBV9 and TRBJ2-3; D call uncertain. The CDR3 contains 14 residues. Germline CDR1 SGDLS, CDR2 YYNGEE. V was clipped by 0 bases and J by 0 bases, with 5 bases between them. As DNA, the CDR3 is TGTGCCAGCAGCGTAGGGGCGAGCACAGATACGCAGTATTTT. It yields the protein CASSVGASTDTQYF.

This clone was recorded at least ten times. The genes are TRBV6-1 and TRBJ2-5, with a tentative D call TRBD1 (6 bases). The germline gives CDR1 MNHNS, CDR2 SASEGT. The CDR3 has 15 amino acids. The V gene lost 1 base and the J gene lost 4 bases, with 13 bases spanning the gap. DNA for the CDR3: TGTGCCAGCAGTGAAGTACAGGGCGGAGGAGAGACCCAGTACTTC. The encoded protein is CASSEVQGGGETQYF.

This rearrangement joins TRBV12-5 to TRBJ2-2, with 8 bases matching TRBD2. CDR1 and CDR2 (germline): LGHNT, FRNRAP. Losses at the gene ends were 4 bases for V and 1 base for J; bases not matched to a gene: 8. This CDR3 has 17 amino acids. The CDR3 here is CASGWRTGGKNTGELFF. In DNA form, the CDR3 reads TGTGCTAGTGGTTGGAGGACGGGAGGGAAGAACACCGGGGAGCTGTTTTTT.

The V and J genes are TRBV4-1 and TRBJ2-2; D might be TRBD1 (5 bases). V shed 0 bases and J shed 5 bases, with 22 bases lying between them. Germline CDR1 and CDR2: MGHRA and YSYEKL. CDR3 length: 19 residues. The CDR3 bases are TGCGCCAGCAGCCAAGACTGGAAGGGGTCTATGGGTGCGACCGGGGAGCTGTTTTTT. Protein sequence: CASSQDWKGSMGATGELFF.

The chain links TRBV27 to TRBJ2-1, with TRBD2 matching over 8 bases. This CDR3 region has 14 residues. Per the germline V gene, CDR1 is MNHEY and CDR2 is SMNVEV (reference sequence). V trimming: 6 bases; J trimming: 8 bases; junction bases outside the gene matches: 9. The CDR3, as DNA: TGTGCCAGCAGACCGGGACTAGTAACGGATGAGCAGTTCTTC. Translated: CASRPGLVTDEQFF.

The chain joins TRBV5-1 to TRBJ1-2; maybe TRBD1 (6 bases). CDR1 and CDR2 from the germline V gene are SGHRS and YFSETQ. The ends were cut back, 6 bases at V and 4 bases at J, with 16 bases in the middle. The CDR3 is made up of 14 amino acids. CDR3 coding DNA: TGCGCCAGCAATACAGGGATGAGAGGCTATGGCTACACCTTC. Its translation is CASNTGMRGYGYTF.

The chain has TRBV15 and TRBJ1-1; no definite D call. With 1 base removed from V and 2 bases from J, the gap between germline ends came to 11 bases. This CDR3 is 15 amino acids long. Germline V CDR1 and CDR2: LNHNV, YYDKDF (reference sequence). CDR3 nucleotides: TGTGCCACCAGCAGAGTTGCGGGCGTTAACACTGAAGCTTTCTTT. Protein: CATSRVAGVNTEAFF.

The chain employs TRBV2 and TRBJ2-7, with TRBD1 matching over 10 bases. After removal of 4 bases from V and 4 bases from J, the junction contained 4 bases not matched to a gene. Germline V gene data show CDR1 as SNHLY and CDR2 as FYNNEI. The CDR3 is 14 amino acids. The CDR3 reads CASSGQGAQYEQYF. The CDR3 DNA reads as TGTGCCAGCAGTGGACAGGGGGCGCAGTACGAGCAGTACTTC.

This clone was seen a few times. The CDR3: CASSPLENGYTF. The CDR3 bases are TGTGCCAGCTCACCGCTTGAGAATGGCTACACCTTC. The chain employs TRBV18 and TRBJ1-2; D gene uncertain. CDR1 is KGHSH, CDR2 LQKENI, per germline. The CDR3 has 12 amino acids. V lost 3 bases, J lost 6 bases, and 8 bases lay in between. The whole variable domain, remainder taken from reference TRBV18 and TRBJ1-2, is NAGVMQNPRHLVRRRGQEARLRCSPMKGHSHVYWYRQLPEEGLKFMVYLQKENIIDESGMPKERFSAEFPKEGPSILRIQQVVRGDSAAYFCASSPLENGYTFGSGTRLTVV.

V usage is TRBV19 and J usage is TRBJ2-2, with a weak D call TRBD1 (5 bases). Germline lookup yields CDR1 LNHDA and CDR2 SQIVND (reference sequence). The CDR3 sequence is 13 residues long. The V gene lost 9 bases and the J gene lost 3 bases, with 11 bases spanning the gap. The CDR3 nucleotides read TGTGCCAGCACGCCCAGGGACACCGGGGAGCTGTTTTTT. Its protein is CASTPRDTGELFF.

The chain recombines TRBV5-1 with TRBJ2-1, with D possibly being TRBD2 (6 bases). This CDR3 is 16 amino acids long. Germline CDR1 SGHRS, CDR2 YFSETQ. Between the trimmed V and J ends, which lost 4 bases and 1 base, there was a span of 15 bases. CDR3 residues: CASSTGGTASYNEQFF. The CDR3 bases are TGCGCCAGCAGCACCGGCGGGACCGCTTCCTACAATGAGCAGTTCTTC.

The chain couples TRBV6-5 to TRBJ2-2, with D perhaps matching TRBD1 (6 bases). The CDR3 is made up of 15 amino acids. Germline V CDR1 and CDR2: MNHEY, SVGAGI. CDR3 DNA: TGTGTCGATACCCTAGGGGCAGGGGCGTACGGGGAGCTGTTTTTT. It is translated as CVDTLGAGAYGELFF.

The chain combines TRBV7-9 with TRBJ1-4; TRBD1 matches 7 bases. J lost 5 bases, V lost 6 bases, and 9 bases had no gene match. There are 15 residues in the CDR3. Germline CDR1 reads SEHNR; CDR2 reads FQNEAQ (reference sequence). The CDR3 DNA is TGTGCCAGCAGGCCAGACAGGGCTCCGAATGAAAAACTGTTTTTT. Translated, it gives CASRPDRAPNEKLFF.

V gene TRBV19 combines with J gene TRBJ1-6, with 9 bases matching TRBD1. Per germline, CDR1 LNHDA and CDR2 SQIVND (reference sequence). J was trimmed by 10 bases and V by 4 bases; bases with no gene match: 14. This CDR3 region has 17 residues. CDR3 sequence (DNA): TGTGCCAGTAGTACCTCACTTCCGGGACAGGGAGGCTCACCCCTCCACTTT. Its translation: CASSTSLPGQGGSPLHF.

The chain employs TRBV15 and TRBJ1-6, with D perhaps matching TRBD1 (6 bases). In germline, CDR1 is LNHNV, CDR2 YYDKDF (reference sequence). CDR3 size: 18 residues. Trimming cost V 1 base and J 3 bases, with 16 bases left between them. As DNA, the CDR3 is TGTGCCACCAGCAGAGGACAGGTTGCATCCAGCTATAATTCACCCCTCCACTTT. Translated, it gives CATSRGQVASSYNSPLHF.

The V call is TRBV5-6, the J call TRBJ2-4, with TRBD1 matching over 7 bases. The CDR3 extends over 14 amino acids. Germline V CDR1 and CDR2: SGHDT, YYEEEE. Germline trimming cut 4 bases from V and 4 bases from J; bases unmatched to any gene: 5. CDR3 bases: TGTGCCAGCAGCCTACCGACAGGGAAAAACATTCAGTACTTC. Protein sequence: CASSLPTGKNIQYF.